These 29 T cell receptor beta chains came from one sample sequenced in a study of cytomegalovirus exposure and HLA in healthy donors. It was with 60 Vbeta and 13 Jbeta primers that the PCR ran. Produced via immunoSEQ multiplex PCR; TCRdb's table is partial and in-frame only. The table lists 95,000 to 150,000 clones, approximately 80% of them singletons, with around 10% in the top ten. The sample was PBMCs. These receptors originate from a man aged 25-40 years in good health and CMV-seropositive.

The chain has TRBV6-5 and TRBJ1-4; 7 nucleotides align to TRBD1. The CDR3 is 13 amino acids. Per germline, CDR1 MNHEY and CDR2 SVGAGI. The V and J ends lost 6 bases and 5 bases, in that order; junction bases with no gene match: 3. CDR3 in DNA: TGTGCCAGCAGGACAGGGTGGAATGAAAAACTGTTTTTT. As protein: CASRTGWNEKLFF.

The V gene is TRBV7-2, the J gene TRBJ2-2; 8 bases are a match to TRBD2. V gave up 4 bases and J gave up 5 bases; unmatched junction bases: 12. Germline CDR1 and CDR2: SGHTA and FQGNSA. CDR3 length equals 17 residues. The CDR3 DNA reads as TGTGCCAGCAGCTACCCCTTTTGGGTAGCGGGGACCGGGGAGCTGTTTTTT. This sequence encodes CASSYPFWVAGTGELFF.

In its sample, this clone was seen a few times. The chain joins TRBV27 to TRBJ1-2; possible D gene TRBD1, 5 bases. The CDR3 is 13 amino acids. Germline CDR1 is MNHEY and CDR2 is SMNVEV (reference sequence). Between the trimmed V and J ends, which lost 8 bases and 6 bases, there was a span of 16 bases. The CDR3 DNA reads TGTGCCAGCGGGGGGGAAGGTGATGATGGCTACACCTTC. Amino acids: CASGGEGDDGYTF.

V is TRBV29-1 and J is TRBJ1-1; D may be TRBD1 (6 bases). Germline lookup yields CDR1 SQVTM and CDR2 ANQGSEA. This CDR3 region has 14 residues. The V end was cut by 3 bases, the J end by 8 bases, with 19 bases between. CDR3 loop: CSVELADRITEAFF. The DNA of the CDR3 is TGCAGCGTTGAGTTGGCGGACAGAATCACGGAAGCTTTCTTT.

This clone was found a few times. The genes are TRBV10-3 and TRBJ2-7; D might be TRBD2 (6 bases). The V and J ends lost 8 bases and 3 bases respectively, with 14 bases between them. CDR3 size: 13 residues. CDR1 is ENHRY and CDR2 is SYGVKD in the germline V gene. The CDR3 DNA sequence: TGTGCCATCGGGGGGAGCAGGGACTACGAGCAGTACTTC. Encoded protein: CAIGGSRDYEQYF.

As DNA, the CDR3 is TGTGCCAGTAGACCCACCTCCGGGACAGAACCTTATGGCTACACCTTC. Encoded protein: CASRPTSGTEPYGYTF. This chain joins TRBV19 and TRBJ1-2; 7 positions agree with TRBD1. The CDR3 sequence is 16 residues long. Losses at the gene ends were 6 bases for V and 5 bases for J; bases not matched to a gene: 15. Germline V CDR1 and CDR2: LNHDA, SQIVND (reference sequence).

The rearrangement links TRBV7-2 to TRBJ2-5, with 8 bases matching TRBD1. J gave up 6 bases and V 1 base, and 10 bases lay outside the gene matches. Germline-derived CDR1 and CDR2 are SGHTA and FQGNSA. CDR3 length: 16 amino acids. CDR3 in amino acids: CASSLVGRGLEKTQYF. CDR3 DNA sequence: TGTGCCAGCAGCTTAGTGGGCAGGGGGCTCGAGAAGACCCAGTACTTC.

The genes are TRBV9 and TRBJ1-2; no reliable D call. The CDR3 covers 13 residues. The V end was cut by 0 bases, the J end by 6 bases, with 9 bases between. Per the germline V gene, CDR1 is SGDLS and CDR2 is YYNGEE. The CDR3 region is CASSVGAGNGYTF. As DNA, the CDR3 is TGTGCCAGCAGCGTAGGGGCGGGGAATGGCTACACCTTC. Using reference TRBV9 and TRBJ1-2 for the parts outside the CDR3, the full variable domain is DSGVTQTPKHLITATGQRVTLRCSPRSGDLSVYWYQQSLDQGLQFLIQYYNGEERAKGNILERFSAQQFPDLHSELNLSSLELGDSALYFCASSVGAGNGYTFGSGTRLTVV.

On this clone itself: An end of the junction differs from the germline gene, which may be a read error. V usage is TRBV5-3 and J usage is TRBJ1-4; D might be TRBD1 (6 bases). TRBV5-3 is an open reading frame, and its role is uncertain. The CDR3 totals 17 residues. CDR3 DNA sequence: TGTGCCAGAAGCTTGGGGGGAACAGGGAGAACTAATGAAAAACTGGTTTTT. This gives the protein CARSLGGTGRTNEKLVF.

The gene calls are TRBV20-1 and TRBJ2-7; 7 bases fit TRBD1. V shed 5 bases, J shed 11 bases, and the junction held 6 bases outside the gene matches. Looked up from germline, CDR1 is DFQATT and CDR2 is SNEGSKA (reference sequence). CDR3 length: 10 residues. The CDR3 region has the DNA TGCAGTGCTCCCGACGGACAGGAGTACTTC. It codes for CSAPDGQEYF.

The V call is TRBV5-8, the J call TRBJ2-1, with D possibly TRBD2 on 5 matching bases. There are 13 residues in the CDR3. V lost 6 bases and J lost 2, with 9 bases in between. Germline CDR1 SGHTS, CDR2 YDEGEE. DNA for the CDR3: TGTGCCAGCAACCCGGGAACCTACAATGAGCAGTTCTTC. It codes for CASNPGTYNEQFF.

V usage is TRBV28 and J usage is TRBJ2-7; D call uncertain. The CDR3 is made up of 17 amino acids. V was clipped by 7 bases and J by 0 bases, with 22 bases between them. The germline V gene has CDR1 MDHEN and CDR2 SYDVKM. CDR3 bases: TGTGCCAGCAACCCCCAGGCGTACCCCACCTCCTCCTACGAGCAGTACTTC. The encoded protein is CASNPQAYPTSSYEQYF.

In this sample, this clone is medium-sized. The V and J genes are TRBV4-2 and TRBJ1-5; the D is unclear. V lost 1 base to trimming and J lost 1 base, with 8 bases between them. Germline values: CDR1 LGHNA, CDR2 YNFKEQ. The CDR3 is 15 amino acids. CDR3 amino acids: CASSQGPYSNQPQHF. In nucleotides, the CDR3 is TGTGCCAGCAGCCAAGGCCCCTACAGCAATCAGCCCCAGCATTTT.

In regard to this clone: The junction shows a germline mismatch at one end, possibly a read error. J is TRBJ2-7 and V is TRBV28, with TRBD1 identical over 7 bases. In germline, CDR1 is MDHEN, CDR2 SYDVKM. CDR3 length: 15 amino acids. In DNA form, the CDR3 reads TGTGCCAGCATTTTAGGGGGCGCGTCTTTTTACGAGCAGTACTTC. Protein product: CASILGGASFYEQYF.

The genes are TRBV7-2 and TRBJ2-3, with 7 bases identical to TRBD2. This CDR3 contains 15 residues. Germline V lookup: CDR1 SGHTA, CDR2 FQGNSA. The J segment lost 0 bases and the V segment lost 3 bases, leaving 3 bases of the junction unmatched. CDR3 loop: CASSLTSPSTDTQYF. DNA for the CDR3: TGTGCCAGCAGCTTGACTAGCCCTAGCACAGATACGCAGTATTTT.

This rearrangement joins TRBV6-1 to TRBJ2-7; 7 nucleotides line up with TRBD1. The V gene end was trimmed by 3 bases and the J gene end by 2 bases; junction bases not matched to a gene: 4. CDR1 MNHNS and CDR2 SASEGT come from the germline V gene. This CDR3 is built from 14 residues. Here the CDR3 reads CASSDTGTAYEQYF. The DNA for the CDR3 is TGTGCCAGCAGTGATACCGGGACAGCCTACGAGCAGTACTTC.

V gene TRBV7-9 combines with J gene TRBJ1-6; 8 positions agree with TRBD1. Germline lookup yields CDR1 SEHNR and CDR2 FQNEAQ (reference sequence). CDR3 length equals 16 residues. The ends lost 4 bases at V and 3 bases at J; junction bases unmatched: 5. The CDR3 protein is CASSSGQVIYNSPLHF. The CDR3 bases are TGTGCCAGCAGCTCGGGACAGGTCATCTATAATTCACCCCTCCACTTT.

The chain employs TRBV10-1 and TRBJ1-1; D is perhaps TRBD1 (6 bases). Trimming took 4 bases from V and 3 from J, leaving 9 bases between them. The CDR3 sequence is 13 residues long. Germline CDR1 WNHNN, CDR2 SYGVQD (reference sequence). CDR3 loop: CASSGTAHTEAFF. CDR3 in DNA: TGCGCCAGCAGTGGGACAGCGCACACTGAAGCTTTCTTT.

The chain joins TRBV21-1 to TRBJ2-3; the table gives TRBD2 as D, unverified against the DNA. TRBV21-1 is flagged as a pseudogene. The CDR3 contains 16 residues. DNA for the CDR3: TGTGCCAGCAGCAAAGCAAGCGGGGGGGGCACAGATACGCAGTATTTT. Translation gives CASSKASGGGTDTQYF.

This chain connects TRBV6-4 to TRBJ2-1, with a possible D match to TRBD2 (6 bases). V was clipped by 4 bases and J by 7 bases, with 14 bases between them. Germline V gene data show CDR1 as MRHNA and CDR2 as SNTAGT. The CDR3 is 14 residues long. The CDR3 DNA sequence: TGTGCCAGCAGTGTTCTTGGGGGGAGTAATGAGCAGTTCTTC. Translating gives CASSVLGGSNEQFF.

This rearrangement joins TRBV5-1 to TRBJ1-1; 8 nucleotides align to TRBD1. This CDR3 spans 15 amino acids. Germline values: CDR1 SGHRS, CDR2 YFSETQ. V lost 4 bases, J lost 3 bases, and 8 bases stayed unmatched. Here the CDR3 DNA reads TGCGCCAGCAGCATCCGGACAGGGTGGGACACTGAAGCTTTCTTT. Its translation: CASSIRTGWDTEAFF.

The V and J genes are TRBV19 and TRBJ2-6; 7 positions match TRBD1. The CDR3 has 21 residues. J gave up 0 bases and V 7 bases, and 21 bases lay outside the gene matches. CDR1 LNHDA and CDR2 SQIVND come from the germline V gene (reference sequence). CDR3: CASTLSPRTGWGISGANVLTF. The CDR3 DNA reads TGTGCCAGTACCCTATCCCCCCGGACAGGTTGGGGAATCTCTGGGGCCAACGTCCTGACTTTC.

This clone was observed a handful of times. The chain uses TRBV10-3 and TRBJ2-3, with TRBD2 matching over 10 bases. Germline V gene data show CDR1 as ENHRY and CDR2 as SYGVKD. CDR3 length: 14 residues. V shed 10 bases and J 1 base; nucleotides not matched to a gene: 5. This chain's CDR3 is CATLLAGGTDTQYF. CDR3 bases: TGTGCCACACTTCTAGCGGGGGGCACAGATACGCAGTATTTT.

About this clone itself: Here the CDR3 omits its conserved ending phenylalanine or tryptophan, so a read error is the likely source. This chain links TRBV5-1 with TRBJ1-1, with TRBD1 matching 8 bases. V lost 4 bases to trimming and J lost 1 base; unmatched junction nucleotides: 6. This CDR3 contains 15 residues. From germline, CDR1 is SGHRS and CDR2 YFSETQ. The CDR3 protein is CASSIRQGPNTEAFL. Here the CDR3 DNA reads TGCGCCAGCAGCATAAGACAGGGGCCGAACACTGAAGCTTTCCTT.

There are a few counts of this clone. The V gene is TRBV6-4, the J gene TRBJ1-2; D possibly corresponds to TRBD1 (6 bases). CDR3 length equals 14 residues. Trimming left V 6 bases short and J 6 bases short, with 17 bases between. Looked up from germline, CDR1 is MRHNA and CDR2 is SNTAGT. The CDR3 DNA follows: TGTGCCAGCAGGATATCAGGGGTTTCGGATGGCTACACCTTC. Translation gives CASRISGVSDGYTF.

This clone was recorded once. V usage is TRBV6-5 and J usage is TRBJ2-5, with D possibly TRBD1 on 5 matching bases. V was clipped by 6 bases and J by 2 bases, with 13 bases between them. The CDR3 is made up of 14 amino acids. Germline CDR1 is MNHEY and CDR2 is SVGAGI. The CDR3 loop is CASSTWAGQETQYF. CDR3 nucleotides: TGTGCCAGCAGCACGTGGGCAGGGCAAGAGACCCAGTACTTC.

The rearrangement joins TRBV21-1 to TRBJ2-7; the table's D call, TRBD1, was not checked against the DNA. TRBV21-1 is a documented pseudogene. The CDR3 has 15 residues. CDR3 amino acids: CASSKEYRGTGEQYF. CDR3 nucleotides: TGTGCCAGCAGCAAAGAGTACAGGGGGACGGGGGAGCAGTACTTC.

The V and J genes are TRBV27 and TRBJ1-1; possible D gene TRBD1, 5 bases. The CDR3 loop spans 14 amino acids. Deletions cut 4 bases from V and 0 bases from J, with 9 bases between. Germline-derived CDR1 and CDR2 are MNHEY and SMNVEV (reference sequence). CDR3 sequence: CASSWTHMNTEAFF. The CDR3 region has the DNA TGTGCCAGCAGTTGGACACATATGAACACTGAAGCTTTCTTT.

This chain links TRBV11-2 with TRBJ1-6, with 8 nucleotides matching TRBD1. The CDR3 is 15 amino acids. With 5 bases clipped from V and 10 bases from J, the junction kept 10 bases outside the gene matches. Germline V gene sequence: CDR1 SGHAT, CDR2 FQNNGV. Here the CDR3 DNA reads TGTGCCAGCAGCCGAACGGGACAGGCAGAATCACCCCTCCACTTT. Its protein product is CASSRTGQAESPLHF.